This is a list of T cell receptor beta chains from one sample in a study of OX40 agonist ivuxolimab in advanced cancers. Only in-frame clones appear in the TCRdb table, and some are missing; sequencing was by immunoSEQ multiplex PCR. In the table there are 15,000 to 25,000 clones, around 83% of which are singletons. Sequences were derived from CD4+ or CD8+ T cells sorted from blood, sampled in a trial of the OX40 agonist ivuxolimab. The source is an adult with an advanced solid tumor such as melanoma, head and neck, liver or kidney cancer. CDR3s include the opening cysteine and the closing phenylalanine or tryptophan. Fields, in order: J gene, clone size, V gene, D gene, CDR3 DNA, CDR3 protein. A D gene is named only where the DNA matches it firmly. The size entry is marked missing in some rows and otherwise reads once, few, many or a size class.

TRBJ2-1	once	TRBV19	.	TGTGCCAGTAGTAACCGGGACTGGGTCTACAATGAGCAGTTCTTC	CASSNRDWVYNEQFF
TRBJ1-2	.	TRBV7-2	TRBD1	TGTGCCAGCAGCTTGGGGACAGGGGGCAACTATGGCTACACCTTC	CASSLGTGGNYGYTF
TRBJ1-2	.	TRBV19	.	TGTGCCAGCACGCCTCGGACAGCGGGCTATGGCTACACCTTC	CASTPRTAGYGYTF
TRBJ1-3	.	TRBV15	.	TGTGCCACCAGCAGAAACTCTGGAAACACCATATATTTT	CATSRNSGNTIYF
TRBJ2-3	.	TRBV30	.	TGTGCCTGGAGTGACTCGGTGGATACGCAGTATTTT	CAWSDSVDTQYF
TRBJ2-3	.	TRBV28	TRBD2	TGTGCCAGCAGTGCAAGCGGGAGGGCGGCGACAGATACGCAGTATTTT	CASSASGRAATDTQYF
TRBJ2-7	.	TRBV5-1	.	TGCGCCAGCAGCTTAACCGGGGGAAGTGAGCAGTACTTC	CASSLTGGSEQYF
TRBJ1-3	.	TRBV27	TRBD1	TGTGCCAGCAGCTCGGCCCCAGGGGGCTCTGGAAACACCATATATTTT	CASSSAPGGSGNTIYF
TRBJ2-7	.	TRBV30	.	TGTGCCTGGAGCTTACTCTCCAATTCACCCATCGACGAGCAGTACTTC	CAWSLLSNSPIDEQYF
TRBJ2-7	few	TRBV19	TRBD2	TGTGCCAGTAGTCAACGGGAGGGCCAGATCTACGAGCAGTACTTC	CASSQREGQIYEQYF
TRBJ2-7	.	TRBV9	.	TGTGCCAGCAGCTTGCACCTATACTCCTCCTTCTACGAGCAGTACTTC	CASSLHLYSSFYEQYF
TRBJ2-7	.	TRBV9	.	TGTGCCAGCAGCGTCCGGACAGACTACGAGCAGTACTTC	CASSVRTDYEQYF
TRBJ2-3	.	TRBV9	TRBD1	TGTGCCAGCAGCGCCGGGACAGGGAGGTTCACAGATACGCAGTATTTT	CASSAGTGRFTDTQYF
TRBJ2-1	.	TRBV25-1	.	TGTGCCAGCAGTGAATATGGCGAGCAGTTCTTC	CASSEYGEQFF
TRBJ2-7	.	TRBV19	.	TGTGCCAGTAGTATCGAGGCCCTAAGAAACTACGAGCAGTACTTC	CASSIEALRNYEQYF
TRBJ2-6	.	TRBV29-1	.	TGCAGCGGGTATTCCTCTGGGGCCAACGTCCTGACTTTC	CSGYSSGANVLTF
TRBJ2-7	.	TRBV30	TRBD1	TGTGCCTGGGACAGGGGTTTAGTTGGGCAGTACTTC	CAWDRGLVGQYF
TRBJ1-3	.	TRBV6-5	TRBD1	TGTGCCAGCAGTTGGGGACAGGGTTTTGGAAACACCATATATTTT	CASSWGQGFGNTIYF
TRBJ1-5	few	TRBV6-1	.	TGTGCCAGCTTCTCCAGGGCCGACGGGTTGGGGCCCCAGCATTTT	CASFSRADGLGPQHF
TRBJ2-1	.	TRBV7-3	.	TGTGCCAGCAGCTTAGGCGGGGGCCTCTACAATGAGCAGTTCTTC	CASSLGGGLYNEQFF
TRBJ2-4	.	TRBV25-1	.	TGTGCCAGCAGTGACTGGGGTCAGTTAGATTCCAAAAACATTCAGTACTTC	CASSDWGQLDSKNIQYF
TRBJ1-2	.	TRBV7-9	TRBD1	TGTGCCAGCAGCTTATCCAAGACAGGGGGCAGCTATGGCTACACCTTC	CASSLSKTGGSYGYTF
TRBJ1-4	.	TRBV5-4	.	TGTGCCAGCAGCTTTTGGGGGGGCAATGAAAAACTGTTTTTT	CASSFWGGNEKLFF
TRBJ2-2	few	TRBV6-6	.	TGTGCCAGCAGTTACGGGGAGACCGGGGAGCTGTTTTTT	CASSYGETGELFF
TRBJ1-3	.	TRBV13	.	TGTGCCAGCAGCTTAGGTCGGGGGTTTGGAAACACCATATATTTT	CASSLGRGFGNTIYF
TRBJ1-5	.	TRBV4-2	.	TGTGCCAGCAGCCAAGCTGGTTCCAATCAGCCCCAGCATTTT	CASSQAGSNQPQHF
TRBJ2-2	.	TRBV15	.	TGTGCCACCAGCAGAGATTCAACCGGGGAGCTGTTTTTT	CATSRDSTGELFF
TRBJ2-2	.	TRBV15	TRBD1	TGTGCCACGGCCTCGGCAGGGGGAGATCGGGAGCTGTTTTTT	CATASAGGDRELFF
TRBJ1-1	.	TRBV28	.	TGTGCCAGCAGTTTACGGACGGGAAGACTTGAAGCTTTCTTT	CASSLRTGRLEAFF
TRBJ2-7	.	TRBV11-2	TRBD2	TGTGCCAGCAGCCCCCCGGAGGAAAGCGGGAGGCCCTACGAGCAGTACTTC	CASSPPEESGRPYEQYF
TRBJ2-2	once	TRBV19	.	TGTGCCAGTAGTATAGCGGGACTTAGATACGGGGAGCTGTTTTTT	CASSIAGLRYGELFF
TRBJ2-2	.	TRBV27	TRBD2	TGTGCCAGCAGTTTAACCGGGACTAGTTTGGTTGGGGAGCTGTTTTTT	CASSLTGTSLVGELFF
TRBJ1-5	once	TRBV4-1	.	TGCGCCAGCAGCCAAGGTTCTCTTCTGCCCCAGGGGACTCAGCCCCAGCATTTT	CASSQGSLLPQGTQPQHF
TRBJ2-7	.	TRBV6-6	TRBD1	TGTGCCAGCAGTCCAGGACAGGGCACCTCCTACGAGCAGTACTTC	CASSPGQGTSYEQYF
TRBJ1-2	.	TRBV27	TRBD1	TGTGCCAGCAGACGGGACAGCTCCTACACCTTC	CASRRDSSYTF
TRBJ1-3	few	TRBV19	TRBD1	TGTGCCAGTAGTCACCGGACAGGGCCTGGAAACACCATATATTTT	CASSHRTGPGNTIYF
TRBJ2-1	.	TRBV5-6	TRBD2	TGTGCCAGCAGCTTTGATCAGGGCGGGGGATACAATGAGCAGTTCTTC	CASSFDQGGGYNEQFF
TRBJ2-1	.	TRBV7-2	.	TGTGCCAGCAGCTTACTAGTAGGGCGAGACAATGAGCAGTTCTTC	CASSLLVGRDNEQFF
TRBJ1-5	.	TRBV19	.	TGTGCCAGTAAGACGAGCAATCAGCCCCAGCATTTT	CASKTSNQPQHF
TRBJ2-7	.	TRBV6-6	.	TGTGCCAGCAGCCCCCTCTGGGGCTACGAGCAGTACTTC	CASSPLWGYEQYF
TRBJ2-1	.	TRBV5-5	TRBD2	TGTGCCAGCAGCTGGCGGGGACTAGCGGGTAACAATGAGCAGTTCTTC	CASSWRGLAGNNEQFF
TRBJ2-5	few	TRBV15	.	TGTGCCACCAGCAGAGCGGGGTGGACACAAGAGACCCAGTACTTC	CATSRAGWTQETQYF
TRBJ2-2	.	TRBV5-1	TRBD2	TGCGCCAGCAGCTTGGGGGGGACTAGCCCAAACACCGGGGAGCTGTTTTTT	CASSLGGTSPNTGELFF
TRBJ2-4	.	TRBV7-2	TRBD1	TGTGCCAGCAGCTCACGAGGGACAGTCCCCATTCAGTACTTC	CASSSRGTVPIQYF
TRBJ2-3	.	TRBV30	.	TGTGCCTGGAGTGTACGCGGGGATACGCAGTATTTT	CAWSVRGDTQYF
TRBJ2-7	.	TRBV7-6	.	TGTGCCAGCAGCTCCCGACCCCATAGAGGTTACGAGCAGTACTTC	CASSSRPHRGYEQYF
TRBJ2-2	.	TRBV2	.	TGTGCCAGCATAGGCAGGAGAGCGAACACCGGGGAGCTGTTTTTT	CASIGRRANTGELFF
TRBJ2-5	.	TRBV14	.	TGTGCCAGCAGCCGTACCATGAGGGTGGAGACCCAGTACTTC	CASSRTMRVETQYF
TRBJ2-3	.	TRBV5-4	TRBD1	TGTGCCAGCAGCTTGTACAGGGGAGAGTTTAGAGATACGCAGTATTTT	CASSLYRGEFRDTQYF
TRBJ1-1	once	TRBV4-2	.	TGTGCCAGCAGCCAAGAATTTCGGGGGACCACTGAAGCTTTCTTT	CASSQEFRGTTEAFF
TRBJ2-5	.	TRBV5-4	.	TGTGCCAGCACTTTTCTAACTCAAGAGACCCAGTACTTC	CASTFLTQETQYF
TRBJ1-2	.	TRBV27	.	TGTGCCAGCTCACCTAAAGGGAACTATGGCTACACCTTC	CASSPKGNYGYTF
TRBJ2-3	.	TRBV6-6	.	TGTGCCGGGTCCCCCGGGGCACATACGCAGTATTTT	CAGSPGAHTQYF
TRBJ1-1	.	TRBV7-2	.	TGTGCCAGCAGCTTAGGGCAGAACACTGAAGCTTTCTTT	CASSLGQNTEAFF
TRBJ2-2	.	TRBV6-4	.	TGTGCCAGCAGTGTTGCCACCGGGACCGGGGAGCTGTTTTTT	CASSVATGTGELFF
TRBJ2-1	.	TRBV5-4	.	TGTGCCAGCAGCTATAACAACAATGAGCAGTTCTTC	CASSYNNNEQFF
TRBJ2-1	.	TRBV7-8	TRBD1	TGTGCCAGCAGCTTATCGACAGGGAGTGAGCAGTTCTTC	CASSLSTGSEQFF
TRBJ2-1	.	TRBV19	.	TGTGCCAGTAGTATAGTGACATACAATGAGCAGTTCTTC	CASSIVTYNEQFF
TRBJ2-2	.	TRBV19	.	TGTGCCAGTAGTATAGATTGGATACCTCGGGGATCGAGGAACACCGGGGAGCTGTTTTTT	CASSIDWIPRGSRNTGELFF
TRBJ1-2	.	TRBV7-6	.	TGTGCCAGCAGCCCCTCGGGGGGTCATGGCTACACCTTC	CASSPSGGHGYTF